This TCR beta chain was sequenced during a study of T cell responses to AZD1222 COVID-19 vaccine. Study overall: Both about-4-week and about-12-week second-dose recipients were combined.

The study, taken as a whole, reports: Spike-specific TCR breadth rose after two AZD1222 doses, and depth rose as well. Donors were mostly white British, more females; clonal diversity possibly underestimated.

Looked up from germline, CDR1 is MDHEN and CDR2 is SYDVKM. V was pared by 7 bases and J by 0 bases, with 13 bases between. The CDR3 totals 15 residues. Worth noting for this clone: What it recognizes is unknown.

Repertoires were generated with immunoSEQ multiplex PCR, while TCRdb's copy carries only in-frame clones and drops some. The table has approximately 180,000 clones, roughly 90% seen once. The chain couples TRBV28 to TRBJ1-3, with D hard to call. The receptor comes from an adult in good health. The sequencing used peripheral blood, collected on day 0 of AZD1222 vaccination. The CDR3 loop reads CASTIGVRSGNTIYF. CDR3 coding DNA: TGTGCCAGCACCATAGGAGTCCGCTCTGGAAACACCATATATTTT.